This T cell receptor beta chain emerged from a study of PD-1 blockade in classical Hodgkin lymphoma. TCRdb keeps only in-frame clones here, not all; method: immunoSEQ multiplex PCR. The table has 28,000 or so clones, about 72% seen once; the top ten hold approximately 3.5%. As regards this clone: Antigen specificity is unknown.

Time point of the sample: cycle 4 day 1 (C4D1), after five to seven weeks of nivolumab. Every patient experienced relapse after autologous stem cell transplantation, and brentuximab vedotin exposure varied. This CDR3 has 12 amino acids. The germline gives CDR1 SGHTA, CDR2 FQGTGA. Trimming removed 3 bases from V and 7 bases from J, with 7 bases in between. Points from the study as a whole: CD4+ TCR diversity rose significantly by C4D1, and CD8+ TCR diversity did not. Later analyses included only patients treated at least 1 year post-ASCT.

This specimen was peripheral blood mononuclear cells (PBMCs), taken before the fourth cycle of nivolumab. The clonotype was recovered from a human donor with classical Hodgkin lymphoma. This chain joins TRBV7-3 and TRBJ1-3; no reliable D call. The CDR3 protein is CASSFLRNTIYF. The DNA of the CDR3 is TGTGCCAGCAGCTTCCTCAGGAACACCATATATTTT. The complete variable domain, with remaining parts taken from reference TRBV7-3 and TRBJ1-3, reads GAGVSQTPSNKVTEKGKYVELRCDPISGHTALYWYRQSLGQGPEFLIYFQGTGAADDSGLPNDRFFAVRPEGSVSTLKIQRTERGDSAVYLCASSFLRNTIYFGEGSWLTVV.